This T cell receptor (beta chain) was identified during a study of shared clonotypes between healthy human individuals. The CDR3 totals 13 residues. V lost 2 bases to trimming and J lost 6 bases, with 10 bases between them. In germline, CDR1 is MNHEY, CDR2 SMNVEV (reference sequence). Naivety among CD8 cells was defined by CD45RO negativity and positive CCR7 selection, thereby excluding terminally differentiated effector memory CD45RA+ cells. Measured with immunoSEQ multiplex PCR; TCRdb has only the in-frame clones, and not every one. This table holds more than 2 million clones, 85% to 95% found once.

The origin of this receptor is a man between 18 and 29 years old in good health. Some clones in this sample may be carry-over from other donors' samples. The V and J genes are TRBV27 and TRBJ1-2; no firm D call. The sequenced sample consisted of naive CD8+ T cells from PBMCs. CDR3 nucleotides: TGTGCCAGCAGTTTAGGAAACAAGCATGGCTACACCTTC. This gives the protein CASSLGNKHGYTF.